This entry is about one T cell receptor beta chain. The antigen remains undetermined. This record comes from a study of OX40 agonist ivuxolimab in advanced cancers. As for the study in general: The diagnoses of dose-escalation patients were hepatocellular carcinoma, melanoma, renal cell or head and neck cancer. Broader study findings: With doses of 0.1-3.0 mg/kg, partial responders showed among the lowest clonal expansion.

V gave up 4 bases and J gave up 1 base; unmatched junction bases: 0. The CDR3 is 14 amino acids. The germline gives CDR1 SGDLS, CDR2 YYNGEE. Clones were sequenced by immunoSEQ multiplex PCR, and TCRdb holds only the in-frame ones, with some missing. The sample consists of approximately 12,000 clones, around nine tenths of them appearing once. The sequencing used CD4+ or CD8+ T cells sorted from blood, collected in a trial of the OX40 agonist ivuxolimab. The chain employs TRBV9 and TRBJ2-1; 9 positions agree with TRBD2. This receptor was obtained from an adult with an advanced solid tumor such as melanoma, head and neck, liver or kidney cancer. CDR3 region: CASSTSGSYNEQFF. As DNA, the CDR3 is TGTGCCAGCAGCACTAGCGGGTCCTACAATGAGCAGTTCTTC.